These T cell receptor beta chains were read from a single sample in a study of T cell responses to AZD1222 COVID-19 vaccine. TCRdb keeps only in-frame clones here, not all; method: immunoSEQ multiplex PCR. The sample lists more than 85,000 clones, 70% to 90% occurring once. The sample in question was peripheral blood, obtained on day 0 of AZD1222 vaccination. These receptors all stem from an adult in good health. The CDR3 runs from the conserved cysteine through the conserved F or W. Fields, in order: J gene, clone size, V gene, D gene, CDR3 DNA, CDR3 protein. A D gene is named only where the DNA matches it firmly. Rows may omit the clone size; those that give it use once, few, many or a size class.

>TRBJ1-1|-|TRBV7-9|-
TGTGCCAGCAGCCCGTCGGGACGGAACACTGAAGCTTTCTTT
CASSPSGRNTEAFF
>TRBJ2-1|-|TRBV7-3|TRBD2
TGTGCCAGCTCACCCGGCGGGAGGCACTACAATGAGCAGTTCTTC
CASSPGGRHYNEQFF
>TRBJ1-2|-|TRBV20-1|-
TGCAGTGCGCAGAGGGGCTACACCTTC
CSAQRGYTF
>TRBJ2-1|-|TRBV6-5|TRBD2
TGTGCCAGCAGTTTACAGTCGGGGGGGTTGATTGATGAGCAGTTCTTC
CASSLQSGGLIDEQFF
>TRBJ2-5|once|TRBV5-5|TRBD2
TGTGCCAGCAGCTTGGTAGCGGGAGGGCGGGAGACCCAGTACTTC
CASSLVAGGRETQYF
>TRBJ2-1|-|TRBV5-1|-
TGCGCCAGCAGCTTGGGCTACAACAATGAGCAGTTCTTC
CASSLGYNNEQFF
>TRBJ1-1|-|TRBV7-2|-
TGTGCCAGCAGCCAGGCCGGGGCGAACACTGAAGCTTTCTTT
CASSQAGANTEAFF
>TRBJ2-1|-|TRBV18|-
TGTGCCAGCTCACCACGATCAGGGGTGAATGAGCAGTTCTTC
CASSPRSGVNEQFF
>TRBJ2-7|-|TRBV19|-
TGTGCCAGTAGTATTAGGTCCTACGAGCAGTACTTC
CASSIRSYEQYF
>TRBJ1-2|-|TRBV30|TRBD1
TGTGCCGCGGGGACAGGCCCTAACTATGGCTACACCTTC
CAAGTGPNYGYTF
>TRBJ1-3|-|TRBV2|-
TGTGCCAGCAGTGAAGATATGGGACGCTCTGGAAACACCATATATTTT
CASSEDMGRSGNTIYF
>TRBJ1-2|-|TRBV6-5|TRBD1
TGTGCCAGCAGTAGGACAGGGGGCTGGGACTATGGCTACACCTTC
CASSRTGGWDYGYTF
>TRBJ1-5|-|TRBV28|-
TGTGCCAGCAACAACCTGGCGGGCGCGACCCAGCCCCAGCATTTT
CASNNLAGATQPQHF
>TRBJ2-5|once|TRBV5-4|-
TGTGCCAGCAGCTTGGTTGGTGGGTTGGTAGAGACCCAGTACTTC
CASSLVGGLVETQYF
>TRBJ2-4|-|TRBV3-1/TRBV3-2|-
TGTGCCAGCAGCCAAGCTGGGGGGGCCGGCGAAAACATTCAGTACTTC
CASSQAGGAGENIQYF
>TRBJ1-2|-|TRBV6-5|-
TGTGCCAGCAGTTACTTGTCAGGGATCTATGGCTACACCTTC
CASSYLSGIYGYTF
>TRBJ2-3|-|TRBV9|-
TGTGCCAGCAGCGCACGTAGGGGGGGAGACGCGAGCACAGATACGCAGTATTTT
CASSARRGGDASTDTQYF
>TRBJ2-2|few|TRBV7-9|-
TGTGCCAGCAGCTCCCCGAGGGTTGATACCGGGGAGCTGTTTTTT
CASSSPRVDTGELFF
>TRBJ2-1|-|TRBV9|TRBD2
TGTGCCAGCAAGGGGACTAGCGGTCCCTACAATGAGCAGTTCTTC
CASKGTSGPYNEQFF
>TRBJ1-5|-|TRBV7-2|-
TGTGCCAGCAGCACGGGACACCTTCATCAGCCCCAGCATTTT
CASSTGHLHQPQHF
>TRBJ2-7|once|TRBV20-1|-
TGCAGTGCTAGAGGGAGAGGCGAGCAGTACTTC
CSARGRGEQYF
>TRBJ1-2|-|TRBV27|-
TGTGCCAGCAGTTTAGAGGCGCGGGCGGGGGGTAACTATGGCTACACCTTC
CASSLEARAGGNYGYTF
>TRBJ1-2|-|TRBV29-1|TRBD1
TGCAGCGTCCAGACAGGGGCGGATGGCTACACCTTC
CSVQTGADGYTF
>TRBJ2-7|-|TRBV6-5|-
TGTGCCAGCAGTTACTCTCCCCCGGGCTACTCCTACGAGCAGTACTTC
CASSYSPPGYSYEQYF
>TRBJ1-2|-|TRBV19|TRBD1
TGTGCCAGTAGTCCCAACCGACAGGGCGGGGGCTACACCTTC
CASSPNRQGGGYTF
>TRBJ2-7|-|TRBV27|-
TGTGCCAGCAGCCGCTCCCGGGGAGAACACGAGCAGTACTTC
CASSRSRGEHEQYF
>TRBJ2-2|-|TRBV6-5|-
TGTGCCAGCAGCAGGGCTCCGAACACCGGGGAGCTGTTTTTT
CASSRAPNTGELFF
>TRBJ2-1|-|TRBV18|TRBD1
TGTGCCAGCTCACCACGCCTGGACAGGGGAACCTACAATGAGCAGTTCTTC
CASSPRLDRGTYNEQFF
>TRBJ2-1|-|TRBV24-1|TRBD2
TGTGCCACCAGTGATTTGCGACTAGCGGGAGGCCAACACTCCTACAATGAGCAGTTCTTC
CATSDLRLAGGQHSYNEQFF
>TRBJ2-7|-|TRBV3-1/TRBV3-2|TRBD1
TGTGCCAGCAGCCAACCGGGACAGGGCCTCTACGAGCAGTACTTC
CASSQPGQGLYEQYF
>TRBJ2-5|-|TRBV15|-
TGTGCCACCACTCAGGGGACCCAAGAGACCCAGTACTTC
CATTQGTQETQYF
>TRBJ2-3|-|TRBV6-5|-
TGTGCCAGCACTCGGGCGGATACGCAGTATTTT
CASTRADTQYF
>TRBJ2-5|-|TRBV9|TRBD2
TGTGCCAGCAGCGCCGGGGCTAGCGGCGCGGTGGAAGAGACCCAGTACTTC
CASSAGASGAVEETQYF
>TRBJ2-1|-|TRBV7-2|TRBD2
TGTGCCAGCAGCCCCTGGACTAGCGGGGAGCAGTTCTTC
CASSPWTSGEQFF
>TRBJ1-2|once|TRBV2|-
TGTGCCAGCATAGACGGAGCCTATGGCTACACCTTC
CASIDGAYGYTF
>TRBJ2-6|once|TRBV7-9|-
TGTGCCAGCAGCTTACCGGTAGGAACCCATCTCTCTGGGGCCAACGTCCTGACTTTC
CASSLPVGTHLSGANVLTF
>TRBJ2-2|-|TRBV5-1|TRBD1
TGCGCCAGCAGCCGAGCAGGGGGCGCACAGGGCACCGGGGAGCTGTTTTTT
CASSRAGGAQGTGELFF
>TRBJ2-3|-|TRBV2|TRBD1
TGTGCCAGCAGTCGACAGGGAGTAGGGACAGATACGCAGTATTTT
CASSRQGVGTDTQYF
>TRBJ2-3|-|TRBV7-9|-
TGTGCCTTCAACGGGGGCGGGGTTAGCACAGATACGCAGTATTTT
CAFNGGGVSTDTQYF
>TRBJ2-3|-|TRBV7-9|-
TGTGCCAGCAGCTTGGACCCCACAGATACGCAGTATTTT
CASSLDPTDTQYF
>TRBJ1-4|-|TRBV7-2|-
TGTGCCAGCAGCGGAGGGACGTATGGAAAACTGTTTTTT
CASSGGTYGKLFF
>TRBJ1-2|-|TRBV5-1|TRBD1
TGCGCCAGCAGCTCAACAGGGGGAAATGGCTACACCTTC
CASSSTGGNGYTF
>TRBJ2-5|-|TRBV24-1|TRBD2
TGTGCCACCTCACCGGGACTAGCGGGAGGGCCTGGCGAGACCCAGTACTTC
CATSPGLAGGPGETQYF
>TRBJ2-2|-|TRBV14|-
TGTGCCAGCAGCCAAGGGGTAGGGATCGGGGAGCTGTTTTTT
CASSQGVGIGELFF
>TRBJ2-3|-|TRBV19|TRBD2
TGTGCCAGTAGCGGACTAGCGAGCACAGATACGCAGTATTTT
CASSGLASTDTQYF
>TRBJ2-5|-|TRBV21-1|-
TGTGCCAGCAGCAAAGAGCCCAAGAGGAGACTGCAAGAGACCCAGTACTTC
CASSKEPKRRLQETQYF
>TRBJ2-1|-|TRBV13|TRBD2
TGTGCCAGCAGCTCATATAAAAGGACTAGCGGCCGAAGGGGCTACAATGAGCAGTTCTTC
CASSSYKRTSGRRGYNEQFF
>TRBJ1-5|-|TRBV20-1|-
TGCAGTGCTAGTAGAGGTGTTGGGGGCAATCAGCCCCAGCATTTT
CSASRGVGGNQPQHF
>TRBJ1-4|-|TRBV30|-
TGTGCCTGGAAGGTCGGGACGGGGAATGAAAAACTGTTTTTT
CAWKVGTGNEKLFF